These 6 T cell receptor beta chains were all obtained from the same sample, sequenced in a study of T cells in Graves' hyperthyroidism and ophthalmopathy. Amplification targeted TCR beta CDR3 regions from RNA transcripts. With the HTBI primer set, the TCR CDR3 went through a first round of RT-PCR. TCRdb analysed the multiplex PCR reads with MiXCR anew, one entry per CDR3 protein. The sample holds roughly 500,000 distinct CDR3 sequences, 40% to 55% seen once. The sample comprised peripheral blood or thyroid tissue (not recorded which). Receptors originate from an adult woman with Graves' disease, either hyperthyroidism or ophthalmopathy (not recorded which).

This clonotype was seen repeatedly, ten times or more. The DNA of the CDR3 is TGCGCCAGCAGCCAAGATGCGGTCATCAATCAGCCCCAGCATTTT. Its protein product is CASSQDAVINQPQHF. The chain recombines TRBV4-3 with TRBJ1-5; no reliable D call. Trimming stripped 0 bases from V and 3 bases from J, with 9 bases between. CDR3 size: 15 residues. The germline V gene encodes CDR1 LGHNA and CDR2 YSLEER.

The CDR3 nucleotides read TGTGCCAGCAGCCCTCGACAGGGGGCCAACGTCCTGACTTTC. Translating it yields CASSPRQGANVLTF. This chain links TRBV7-2 with TRBJ2-6, with TRBD1 as a possible D gene (5 bases). The CDR3 is made up of 14 amino acids. V was shortened by 5 bases and J by 4 bases, with 9 bases between the two germline ends. Germline V gene sequence: CDR1 SGHTA, CDR2 FQGNSA.

CDR3 sequence: CSASAGISGANVLTF. Written as DNA, the CDR3 is TGCAGTGCTAGCGCAGGGATTAGTGGGGCCAACGTCCTGACTTTC. The chain employs TRBV20-1 and TRBJ2-6; maybe TRBD1 (5 bases). The CDR3 has 15 amino acids. Trimming stripped 3 bases from V and 3 bases from J, with 12 bases between. In germline, CDR1 is DFQATT, CDR2 SNEGSKA (reference sequence).

This clonotype has a single count. The rearrangement links TRBV6-1 to TRBJ2-7, with 12 bases that match TRBD2. V shed 2 bases and J 11 bases; nucleotides not matched to a gene: 4. In germline, CDR1 is MNHNS, CDR2 SASEGT. CDR3 length: 13 amino acids. The DNA of the CDR3 is TGTGCCAGCAGTGAACTAGCGGGAGGGCCAAAGTACTTC. Amino acids: CASSELAGGPKYF.

This clonotype appeared many times. The chain uses TRBV20-1 and TRBJ2-7; D is perhaps TRBD1 (6 bases). This CDR3 spans 12 amino acids. Germline V gene lookup returns CDR1 DFQATT and CDR2 SNEGSKA (reference sequence). Trimming left V 3 bases short and J 3 bases short, with 9 bases between. The CDR3 is CSARGHSYEQYF. The CDR3, as DNA: TGCAGTGCTAGGGGACATAGCTACGAGCAGTACTTC.

This rearrangement joins TRBV4-3 to TRBJ2-2; tentative D call: TRBD1 (6 bases). V lost 4 bases and J 2 bases, leaving 20 bases between the germline ends. Germline V CDR1 and CDR2: LGHNA, YSLEER. The CDR3 contains 18 residues. CDR3 bases: TGCGCCAGCAGCCGAGATCAGCGAGACAGGAGAAACACCGGGGAGCTGTTTTTT. Amino acid sequence: CASSRDQRDRRNTGELFF.